Reported below is one T cell receptor (beta chain). Its antigen is currently unknown. This specimen comes from a study of OX40 agonist ivuxolimab in advanced cancers. Study information: With ivuxolimab, an agonistic anti-OX40 (CD134) antibody, patients were treated.

General study results and limits: On average, CD8+ T cells showed a greater number of expanded clones than CD4+.

Peripheral blood came from all dose cohorts at three timepoints. Here immunoSEQ multiplex PCR was the method, and the copy in TCRdb shows in-frame clones only, minus some. The sample yields about 100,000 clones, roughly 90% seen once. The germline CDR1 and CDR2 sequences are MGHDK and SYGVNS. The CDR3 runs 14 residues. Trimming stripped 2 bases from V and 4 bases from J, with 6 bases between. This TCR was recovered from an adult with an advanced solid tumor such as melanoma, head and neck, liver or kidney cancer. The chain has TRBV25-1 and TRBJ1-6, with D tentatively TRBD1 (6 bases). Sample: CD4+ or CD8+ T cells sorted from blood, taken in a trial of the OX40 agonist ivuxolimab. The CDR3: CASSEQGYNSPLHF. CDR3 DNA: TGTGCCAGCAGTGAACAGGGGTATAATTCACCCCTCCACTTT.